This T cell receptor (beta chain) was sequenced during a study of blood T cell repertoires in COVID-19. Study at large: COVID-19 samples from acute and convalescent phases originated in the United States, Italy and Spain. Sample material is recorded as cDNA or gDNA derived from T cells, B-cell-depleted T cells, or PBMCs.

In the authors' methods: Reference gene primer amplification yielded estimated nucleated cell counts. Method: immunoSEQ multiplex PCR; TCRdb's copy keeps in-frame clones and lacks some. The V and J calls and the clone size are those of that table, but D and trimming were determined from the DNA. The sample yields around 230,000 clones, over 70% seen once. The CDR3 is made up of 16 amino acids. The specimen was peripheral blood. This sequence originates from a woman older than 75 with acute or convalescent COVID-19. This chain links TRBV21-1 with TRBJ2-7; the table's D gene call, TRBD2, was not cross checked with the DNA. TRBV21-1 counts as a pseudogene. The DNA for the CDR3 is TGTGCCAGCCCAAAGAGGGGAGGGGCTCTCTCCTACGAGCAGTACTTC. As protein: CASPKRGGALSYEQYF.